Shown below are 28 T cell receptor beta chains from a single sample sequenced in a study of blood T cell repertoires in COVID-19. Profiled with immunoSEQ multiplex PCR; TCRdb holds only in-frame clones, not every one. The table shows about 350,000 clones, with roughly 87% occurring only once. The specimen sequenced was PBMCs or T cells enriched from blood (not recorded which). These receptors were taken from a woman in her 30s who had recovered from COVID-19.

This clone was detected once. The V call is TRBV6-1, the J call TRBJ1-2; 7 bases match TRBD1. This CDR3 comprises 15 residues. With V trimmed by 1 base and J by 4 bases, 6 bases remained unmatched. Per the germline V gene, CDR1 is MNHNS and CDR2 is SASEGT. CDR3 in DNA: TGTGCCAGCAGTGAAGAAAGGGGGCTAAGCTATGGCTACACCTTC. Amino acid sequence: CASSEERGLSYGYTF.

CDR3 sequence (DNA): TGTGCCAGCAGCCAAGTTTGGGGGCGGAATTCACCCCTCCACTTT. Translation gives CASSQVWGRNSPLHF. The V gene is TRBV3-1 (or the pseudogene TRBV3-2), the J gene TRBJ1-6; possible D gene TRBD1, 6 bases. The CDR3 covers 15 residues. Trimming removed 1 base from V and 7 bases from J, with 11 bases in between. Germline lookup yields CDR1 LGHDT and CDR2 YNNKEL (reference sequence).

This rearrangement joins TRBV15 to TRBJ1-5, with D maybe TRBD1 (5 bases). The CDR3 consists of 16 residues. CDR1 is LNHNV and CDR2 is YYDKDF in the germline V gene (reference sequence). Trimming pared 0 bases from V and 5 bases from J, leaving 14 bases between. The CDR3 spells CATSRDLTVRDQPQHF. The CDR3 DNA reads TGTGCCACCAGCAGAGATCTGACAGTTAGGGATCAGCCCCAGCATTTT.

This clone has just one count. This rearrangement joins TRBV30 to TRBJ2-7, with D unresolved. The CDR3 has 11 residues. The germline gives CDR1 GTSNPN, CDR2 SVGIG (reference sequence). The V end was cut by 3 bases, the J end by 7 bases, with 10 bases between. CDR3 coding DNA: TGTGCCTGGAGCCCCGCTAGAGAGCAGTACTTC. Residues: CAWSPAREQYF.

The CDR3 nucleotides read TGCGCCAGCAGTCCTAGGACAGGCGACAATGAGCAGTTCTTC. It yields the protein CASSPRTGDNEQFF. The genes are TRBV4-3 and TRBJ2-1; 7 bases agree with TRBD1. Germline trimming cut 6 bases from V and 5 bases from J; bases unmatched to any gene: 7. This CDR3 is built from 14 residues. Germline lookup yields CDR1 LGHNA and CDR2 YSLEER.

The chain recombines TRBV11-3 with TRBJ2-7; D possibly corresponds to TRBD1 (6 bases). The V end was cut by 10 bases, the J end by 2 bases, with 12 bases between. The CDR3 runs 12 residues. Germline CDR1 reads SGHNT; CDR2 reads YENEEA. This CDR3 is CATWTATYEQYF. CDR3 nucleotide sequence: TGTGCCACCTGGACAGCTACCTACGAGCAGTACTTC.

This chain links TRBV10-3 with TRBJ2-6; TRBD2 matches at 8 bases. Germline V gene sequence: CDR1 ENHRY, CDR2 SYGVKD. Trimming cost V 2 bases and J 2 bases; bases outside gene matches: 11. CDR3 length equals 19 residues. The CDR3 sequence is CAISEPGSRGGPGANVLTF. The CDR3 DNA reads TGTGCCATCAGTGAGCCCGGGAGTCGGGGGGGACCTGGGGCCAACGTCCTGACTTTC.

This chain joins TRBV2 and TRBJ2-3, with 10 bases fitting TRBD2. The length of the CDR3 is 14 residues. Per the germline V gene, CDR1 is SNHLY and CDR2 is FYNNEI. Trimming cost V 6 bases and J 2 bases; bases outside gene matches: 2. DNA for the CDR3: TGTGCCAGCAGACTAGCGGGGACCACAGATACGCAGTATTTT. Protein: CASRLAGTTDTQYF.

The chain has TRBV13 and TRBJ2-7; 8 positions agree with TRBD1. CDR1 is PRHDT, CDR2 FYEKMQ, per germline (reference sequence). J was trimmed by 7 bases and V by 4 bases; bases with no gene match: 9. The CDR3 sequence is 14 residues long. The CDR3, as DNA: TGTGCCAGCAGCTCAGCCGGGACAGGCAAAGAGCAGTACTTC. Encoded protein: CASSSAGTGKEQYF.

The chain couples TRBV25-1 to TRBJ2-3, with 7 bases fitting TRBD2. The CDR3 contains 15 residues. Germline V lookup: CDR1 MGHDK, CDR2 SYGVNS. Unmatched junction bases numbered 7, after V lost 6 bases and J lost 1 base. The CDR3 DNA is TGTGCCAGCAGCGCGATGGGAGGGGGCACAGATACGCAGTATTTT. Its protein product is CASSAMGGGTDTQYF.

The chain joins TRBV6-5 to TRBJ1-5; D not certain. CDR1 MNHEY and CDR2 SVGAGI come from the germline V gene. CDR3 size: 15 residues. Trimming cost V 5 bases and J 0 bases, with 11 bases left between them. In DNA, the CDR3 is TGTGCCAGCAGTCCCGGCGGTAATAGCAATCAGCCCCAGCATTTT. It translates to CASSPGGNSNQPQHF.

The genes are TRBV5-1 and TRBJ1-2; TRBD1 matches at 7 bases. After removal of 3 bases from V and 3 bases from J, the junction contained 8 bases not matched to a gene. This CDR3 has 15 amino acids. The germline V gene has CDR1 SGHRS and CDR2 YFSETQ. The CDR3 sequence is CASSSLTGDDYGYTF. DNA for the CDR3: TGCGCCAGCAGCTCTCTCACAGGGGATGACTATGGCTACACCTTC.

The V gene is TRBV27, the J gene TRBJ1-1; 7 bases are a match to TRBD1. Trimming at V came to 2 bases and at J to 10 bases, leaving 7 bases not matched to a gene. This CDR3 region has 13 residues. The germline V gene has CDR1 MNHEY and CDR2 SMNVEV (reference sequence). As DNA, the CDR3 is TGTGCCAGCAGTTTAGGGACAGTCTCGGGAGCTTTCTTT. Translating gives CASSLGTVSGAFF.

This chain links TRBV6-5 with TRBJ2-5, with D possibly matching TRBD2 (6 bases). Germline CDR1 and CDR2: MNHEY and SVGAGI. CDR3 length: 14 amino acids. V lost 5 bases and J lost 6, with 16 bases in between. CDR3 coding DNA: TGTGCCAGCAGTAGGGCCGGGGGTCAGCAGACCCAGTACTTC. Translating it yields CASSRAGGQQTQYF.

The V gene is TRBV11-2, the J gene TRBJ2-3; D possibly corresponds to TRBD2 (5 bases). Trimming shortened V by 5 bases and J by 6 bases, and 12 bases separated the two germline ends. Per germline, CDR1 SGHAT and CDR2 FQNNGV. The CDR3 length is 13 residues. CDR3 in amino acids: CASSDGGLDTQYF. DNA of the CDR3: TGTGCCAGCAGCGACGGAGGCCTTGATACGCAGTATTTT.

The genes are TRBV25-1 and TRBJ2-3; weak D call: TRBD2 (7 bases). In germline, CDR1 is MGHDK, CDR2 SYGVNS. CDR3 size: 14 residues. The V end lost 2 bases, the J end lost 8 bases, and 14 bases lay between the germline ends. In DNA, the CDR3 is TGTGCCAGCAGTGAAGGGGGGGGGCCACGTACGCAGTATTTT. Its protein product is CASSEGGGPRTQYF.

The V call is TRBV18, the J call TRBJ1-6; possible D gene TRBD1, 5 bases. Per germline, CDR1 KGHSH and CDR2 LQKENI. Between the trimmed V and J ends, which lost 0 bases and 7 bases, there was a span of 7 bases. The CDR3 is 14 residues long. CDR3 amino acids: CASSPPGANSPLHF. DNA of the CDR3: TGTGCCAGCTCACCACCTGGGGCGAATTCACCCCTCCACTTT.

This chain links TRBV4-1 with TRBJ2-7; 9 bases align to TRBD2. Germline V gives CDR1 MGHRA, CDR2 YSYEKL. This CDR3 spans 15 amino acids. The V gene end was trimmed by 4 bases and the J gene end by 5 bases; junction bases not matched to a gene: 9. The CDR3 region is CASSLASGDFDEQYF. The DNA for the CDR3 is TGCGCCAGCAGCCTCGCTAGCGGGGATTTCGACGAGCAGTACTTC.

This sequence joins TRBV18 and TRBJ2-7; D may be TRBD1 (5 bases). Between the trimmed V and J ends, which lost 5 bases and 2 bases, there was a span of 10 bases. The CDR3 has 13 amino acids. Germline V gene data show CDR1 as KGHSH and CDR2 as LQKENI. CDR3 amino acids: CASSIGDTYEQYF. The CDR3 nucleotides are TGTGCCAGCTCAATAGGGGATACCTACGAGCAGTACTTC. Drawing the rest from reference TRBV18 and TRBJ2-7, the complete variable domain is NAGVMQNPRHLVRRRGQEARLRCSPMKGHSHVYWYRQLPEEGLKFMVYLQKENIIDESGMPKERFSAEFPKEGPSILRIQQVVRGDSAAYFCASSIGDTYEQYFGPGTRLTVT.

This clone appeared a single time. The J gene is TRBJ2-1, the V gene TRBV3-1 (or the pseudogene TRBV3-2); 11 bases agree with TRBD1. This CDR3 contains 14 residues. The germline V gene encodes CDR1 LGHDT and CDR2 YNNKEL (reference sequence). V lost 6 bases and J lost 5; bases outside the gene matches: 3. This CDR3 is CASRLDRGHNEQFF. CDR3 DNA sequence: TGTGCCAGCAGGTTGGACAGGGGGCACAATGAGCAGTTCTTC.

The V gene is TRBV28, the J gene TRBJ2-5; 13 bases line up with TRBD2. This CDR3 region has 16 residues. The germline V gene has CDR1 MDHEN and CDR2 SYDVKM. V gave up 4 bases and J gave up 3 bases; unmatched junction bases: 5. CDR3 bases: TGTGCCAGCAGTTCCGGACTAGCGGGGGCGAAAGAGACCCAGTACTTC. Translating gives CASSSGLAGAKETQYF.

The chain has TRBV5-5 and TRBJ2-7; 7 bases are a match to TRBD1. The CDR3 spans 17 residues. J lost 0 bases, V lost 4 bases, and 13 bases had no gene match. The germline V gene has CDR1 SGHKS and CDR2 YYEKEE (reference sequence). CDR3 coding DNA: TGTGCCAGCAGCCCCGCCCGGACAGGCAGCTTCTCCTACGAGCAGTACTTC. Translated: CASSPARTGSFSYEQYF.

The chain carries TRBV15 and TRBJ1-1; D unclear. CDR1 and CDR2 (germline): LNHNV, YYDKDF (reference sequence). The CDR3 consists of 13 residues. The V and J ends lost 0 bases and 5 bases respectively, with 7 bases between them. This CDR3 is CATSRDGRTEAFF. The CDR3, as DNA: TGTGCCACCAGCAGAGACGGGAGGACTGAAGCTTTCTTT.

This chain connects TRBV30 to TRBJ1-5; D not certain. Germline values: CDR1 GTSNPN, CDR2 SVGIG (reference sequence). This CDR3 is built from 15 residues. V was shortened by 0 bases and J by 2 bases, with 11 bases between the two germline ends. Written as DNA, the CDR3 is TGTGCCTGGAGTGTTTCAGGTTTGGGCAATCAGCCCCAGCATTTT. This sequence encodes CAWSVSGLGNQPQHF.

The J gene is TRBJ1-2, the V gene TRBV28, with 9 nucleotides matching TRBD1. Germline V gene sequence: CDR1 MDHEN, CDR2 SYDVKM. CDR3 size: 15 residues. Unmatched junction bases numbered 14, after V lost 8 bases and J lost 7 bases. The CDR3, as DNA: TGTGCCAGCCTCCGAGGACAGGACAGGGGATTTGGCTACACCTTC. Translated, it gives CASLRGQDRGFGYTF.

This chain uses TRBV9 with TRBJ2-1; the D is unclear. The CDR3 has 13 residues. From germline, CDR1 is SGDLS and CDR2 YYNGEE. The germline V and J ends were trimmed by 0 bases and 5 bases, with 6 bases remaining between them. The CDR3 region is CASSVGGHNEQFF. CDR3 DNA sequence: TGTGCCAGCAGCGTAGGCGGTCACAATGAGCAGTTCTTC.

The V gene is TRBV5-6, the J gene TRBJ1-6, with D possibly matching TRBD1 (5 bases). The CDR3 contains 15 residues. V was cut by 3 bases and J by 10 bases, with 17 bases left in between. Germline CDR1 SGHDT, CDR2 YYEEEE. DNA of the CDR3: TGTGCCAGCAGCTCCACCCCAGGGTTACGCTCACCCCTCCACTTT. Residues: CASSSTPGLRSPLHF.

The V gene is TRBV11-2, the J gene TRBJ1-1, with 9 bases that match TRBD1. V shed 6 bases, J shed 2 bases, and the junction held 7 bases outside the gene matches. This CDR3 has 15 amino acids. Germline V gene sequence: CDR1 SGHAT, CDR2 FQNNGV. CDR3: CASRSPGQGNTEAFF. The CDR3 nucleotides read TGTGCCAGCAGGTCTCCGGGACAGGGAAACACTGAAGCTTTCTTT.